A selection of T cell receptor beta chains follows, all from one sample in a study of molecular identifiers for immune sequencing clone quantification. TCRdb independently ran MiXCR on the PCR reads; one entry per CDR3 protein. Of approximately 680,000 distinct CDR3 sequences in the sample, about 25% were seen once. Sequencing used naive CD8+ T cells from blood, with Jurkat cell RNA spiked in. All receptors come from a human donor in good health. Some libraries in this study had Jurkat cell RNA spiked in. The CDR3 runs from the conserved cysteine through the conserved F or W. A D gene is named only where the DNA matches it firmly. The size entry is marked missing in some rows and otherwise reads once, few, many or a size class.

CDR3aa,CDR3nt,abundance,j_gene,v_gene,d_gene
CASSVGGGGSQETQYF,TGTGCCAGCAGCGTAGGCGGCGGGGGGTCTCAAGAGACCCAGTACTTC,few,TRBJ2-5,TRBV9,TRBD2
CASTGLGPDTQYF,TGTGCCAGCACAGGGTTGGGCCCAGATACGCAGTATTTT,few,TRBJ2-3,TRBV7-9,NA
CASSWGDKVETQYF,TGCGCCAGCAGCTGGGGGGACAAGGTCGAGACCCAGTACTTC,many,TRBJ2-5,TRBV5-1,NA
CASSQDLDRVYEQYF,TGCGCCAGCAGCCAAGATCTGGACAGGGTCTACGAGCAGTACTTC,NA,TRBJ2-7,TRBV4-3,TRBD1
CASGWAFELFF,TGTGCCAGTGGCTGGGCCTTCGAGCTGTTTTTT,NA,TRBJ2-2,TRBV27,NA
CASSLVGLKGDTQYF,TGCGCCAGCAGCTTGGTTGGACTAAAGGGAGATACGCAGTATTTT,NA,TRBJ2-3,TRBV5-1,NA
CASSFSRGLSQPQHF,TGTGCCAGCAGCTTCAGTAGGGGGCTGAGTCAGCCCCAGCATTTT,few,TRBJ1-5,TRBV7-2,TRBD1
CASSLSGHLTGELFF,TGTGCCAGCAGTTTATCTGGACACCTCACCGGGGAGCTGTTTTTT,few,TRBJ2-2,TRBV27,NA
CASSQDRGEGYEQYF,TGCGCCAGCAGCCAAGATCGGGGGGAGGGCTACGAGCAGTACTTC,NA,TRBJ2-7,TRBV4-3,TRBD2
CASSKTGTTGELFF,TGTGCCAGCAGCAAAACCGGGACCACCGGGGAGCTGTTTTTT,many,TRBJ2-2,TRBV21-1,NA
CASSQPGGVPDTQYF,TGCGCCAGCAGCCAACCCGGGGGGGTCCCAGATACGCAGTATTTT,few,TRBJ2-3,TRBV4-1,TRBD2
CARRDSMNTEAFF,TGTGCCCGTCGCGACAGTATGAACACTGAAGCTTTCTTT,NA,TRBJ1-1,TRBV19,NA
CASSQDTTARALKNIQYF,TGTGCCAGCAGCCAAGATACGACGGCCCGAGCACTAAAAAACATTCAGTACTTC,few,TRBJ2-4,TRBV4-2,NA
CASSLAVGGTTGELFF,TGTGCCAGCAGCTTGGCGGTGGGAGGGACCACCGGGGAGCTGTTTTTT,NA,TRBJ2-2,TRBV5-6,TRBD2
CARELADTDTQYF,TGTGCCAGGGAGCTAGCGGACACAGATACGCAGTATTTT,NA,TRBJ2-3,TRBV21-1,NA